What follows describes a single T cell receptor (beta chain). Its antigen is not identified. Trimming removed 7 bases at V and 7 bases at J, with 19 bases between. The germline V gene has CDR1 SQVTM and CDR2 ANQGSEA. This CDR3 is 13 amino acids long. This sample is part of a study of T-cell memory formation after mild COVID-19. Points from the study as a whole: Within pre-infection memory, some responding clones were found, suggesting cross-reactive memory joined. Contracting CD4+ clones were located mainly in CM and EM, and CD8+ clones in EMRA.

Via MiXCR, TCRdb re-called the 5' RACE reads, giving one row per CDR3 protein. The profile shows under 450,000 distinct CDR3 sequences, 20% to 25% of them singletons. The chain employs TRBV29-1 and TRBJ1-2; a weak D match, TRBD1 (6 bases). This TCR derives from a man younger than 35 who had mild COVID-19 (a few samples of this study predate the infection). Cell type and time point are not known. Sequencing input: PBMCs or a T cell subset sorted from them (not recorded which). The CDR3 DNA follows: TGCAGCGCCGGACAGCCCGATGCGGGTGGCTACACCTTC. Translation: CSAGQPDAGGYTF. Combining the CDR3 with reference TRBV29-1 and TRBJ1-2 gives the whole variable domain SAVISQKPSRDICQRGTSLTIQCQVDSQVTMMFWYRQQPGQSLTLIATANQGSEATYESGFVIDKFPISRPNLTFSTLTVSNMSPEDSSIYLCSAGQPDAGGYTFGSGTRLTVV.